The 24 T cell receptor beta chains presented below share a single source sample, sequenced in a study of T cell repertoires in cytomegalovirus infection. No antigen has been assigned to these receptors. TCRdb ran MiXCR on the reads and lists one entry per CDR3 protein. The data contain approximately 310,000 distinct CDR3 sequences, around 25% of them singletons. This sample comprised cultured PBMCs, obtained from culture after CMV antigen stimulation. Every receptor here comes from a human donor in good health (CMV status not recorded). Some clones in this sample may be carry-over from other donors' samples.

The V and J genes are TRBV20-1 and TRBJ2-4; tentative D call: TRBD1 (5 bases). The V gene's germline CDR1 is DFQATT and CDR2 SNEGSKA (reference sequence). This CDR3 region has 16 residues. The ends were cut back, 0 bases at V and 0 bases at J, with 12 bases in the middle. The CDR3 loop is CSAREGAQLAKNIQYF. The CDR3 DNA reads TGCAGTGCTAGAGAAGGGGCCCAACTAGCCAAAAACATTCAGTACTTC.

The rearrangement links TRBV20-1 to TRBJ2-7, with TRBD2 as a possible D gene (6 bases). The CDR3 length is 15 residues. V was shortened by 5 bases and J by 5 bases, with 22 bases between the two germline ends. Germline V CDR1 and CDR2: DFQATT, SNEGSKA (reference sequence). CDR3 loop: CSAAYDLEGNDEQYF. In DNA, the CDR3 is TGCAGTGCTGCCTACGACTTGGAGGGGAACGACGAGCAGTACTTC.

The rearrangement joins TRBV7-9 to TRBJ2-7; 7 bases agree with TRBD1. This CDR3 contains 14 residues. Looked up from germline, CDR1 is SEHNR and CDR2 is FQNEAQ (reference sequence). J lost 6 bases, V lost 1 base, and 6 bases had no gene match. The CDR3 is CASSLVEGAGEQYF. The CDR3 bases are TGTGCCAGCAGCTTAGTTGAGGGGGCCGGCGAGCAGTACTTC.

In this sample, this clonotype turned up a few times. The J gene is TRBJ1-2, the V gene TRBV5-4, with D possibly being TRBD1 (5 bases). The V end was cut by 4 bases, the J end by 2 bases, with 9 bases between. From germline, CDR1 is SGHNT and CDR2 YYREEE (reference sequence). The CDR3 extends over 13 amino acids. The CDR3, as DNA: TGTGCCAGCAGCGCCGACAGAAACTATGGCTACACCTTC. Residues: CASSADRNYGYTF.

The chain is built from TRBV15 and TRBJ2-7; unclear D gene. This CDR3 is built from 16 residues. Germline CDR1 and CDR2: LNHNV and YYDKDF (reference sequence). With 0 bases removed from V and 2 bases from J, the gap between germline ends came to 14 bases. The CDR3 sequence: CATSRDKSSTAYEQYF. The CDR3 DNA reads as TGTGCCACCAGCAGAGATAAATCGTCAACCGCCTACGAGCAGTACTTC.

This sequence joins TRBV11-2 and TRBJ1-5; D might be TRBD1 (5 bases). Germline lookup yields CDR1 SGHAT and CDR2 FQNNGV. The ends were cut back, 5 bases at V and 2 bases at J, with 19 bases in the middle. The CDR3 runs 17 residues. The CDR3 region is CASSPEAWGSRNQPQHF. In DNA form, the CDR3 reads TGTGCCAGCAGCCCTGAGGCTTGGGGGTCGCGCAATCAGCCCCAGCATTTT. The whole variable domain, filled in from reference TRBV11-2 and TRBJ1-5, reads EAGVAQSPRYKIIEKRQSVAFWCNPISGHATLYWYQQILGQGPKLLIQFQNNGVVDDSQLPKDRFSAERLKGVDSTLKIQPAKLEDSAVYLCASSPEAWGSRNQPQHFGDGTRLSIL.

This clonotype was observed a few times. V is TRBV7-2 and J is TRBJ1-4; perhaps TRBD1 as D (6 bases). The CDR3 runs to 15 residues. The V end lost 2 bases, the J end lost 8 bases, and 15 bases lay between the germline ends. Germline V gene lookup returns CDR1 SGHTA and CDR2 FQGNSA. CDR3 loop: CASSLWGAGKEKLFF. Written as DNA, the CDR3 is TGTGCCAGCAGCTTATGGGGGGCTGGCAAAGAAAAACTGTTTTTT.

This clonotype was observed a few times. The chain joins TRBV7-3 to TRBJ1-1; D is undetermined. The V end was cut by 5 bases, the J end by 8 bases, with 12 bases between. The germline CDR1 and CDR2 sequences are SGHTA and FQGTGA. The CDR3 consists of 12 residues. The CDR3 DNA is TGTGCCAGCAGCCCGAGCCGGGTCGAAGCTTTCTTT. As protein: CASSPSRVEAFF.

This chain joins TRBV6-2 or TRBV6-3 and TRBJ2-1; 13 nucleotides agree with TRBD2. V dropped 5 bases and J dropped 2; count of bases not matched to a gene: 6. This CDR3 region has 17 residues. CDR1 MNHEY and CDR2 SVGEGT come from the germline V gene. The CDR3: CASSTRTSGSTYNEQFF. DNA of the CDR3: TGTGCCAGCAGTACCCGGACTAGCGGGAGTACCTACAATGAGCAGTTCTTC.

The V gene is TRBV28, the J gene TRBJ2-7; 7 bases match TRBD1. After removal of 8 bases from V and 0 bases from J, the junction contained 7 bases not matched to a gene. CDR3 size: 14 residues. Germline assignment: CDR1 MDHEN and CDR2 SYDVKM. The CDR3 nucleotides are TGTGCCAGCGGGCTACAGGGGAGCTCCTACGAGCAGTACTTC. Its translation: CASGLQGSSYEQYF.

J is TRBJ1-2 and V is TRBV29-1, with D perhaps matching TRBD1 (5 bases). The V gene's germline CDR1 is SQVTM and CDR2 ANQGSEA. CDR3 length: 13 amino acids. Trimming shortened V by 5 bases and J by 4 bases, and 14 bases separated the two germline ends. The CDR3 region is CSVLGTGGYGYTF. The CDR3 DNA sequence: TGCAGCGTTCTTGGCACCGGGGGCTATGGCTACACCTTC.

This clonotype was detected ten times or more. The chain has TRBV7-2 and TRBJ1-6, with 7 bases fitting TRBD1. The CDR3 has 16 residues. Germline-derived CDR1 and CDR2 are SGHTA and FQGNSA. V lost 2 bases and J lost 6; bases outside the gene matches: 7. The CDR3 loop is CASSLFPGGSNSPLHF. CDR3 DNA sequence: TGTGCCAGCAGCTTATTCCCAGGGGGTAGTAATTCACCCCTCCACTTT.

This clonotype was seen only a few times. The chain carries TRBV6-5 and TRBJ2-4; D is ambiguous. Trimming left V 0 bases short and J 0 bases short, with 6 bases between. The germline CDR1 and CDR2 sequences are MNHEY and SVGAGI. This CDR3 contains 15 residues. In DNA form, the CDR3 reads TGTGCCAGCAGTTACTCTGCCTTAGCCAAAAACATTCAGTACTTC. Translating gives CASSYSALAKNIQYF.

This clonotype was found a few times. V usage is TRBV19 and J usage is TRBJ1-2, with 7 bases that match TRBD1. Germline CDR1 reads LNHDA; CDR2 reads SQIVND (reference sequence). CDR3 length: 14 residues. With 3 bases clipped from V and 8 bases from J, the junction kept 9 bases outside the gene matches. Here the CDR3 reads CASSIVDRAKGYTF. The CDR3 DNA reads TGTGCCAGTAGTATTGTCGACAGGGCGAAAGGCTACACCTTC. The entire variable domain, with the rest obtained from reference TRBV19 and TRBJ1-2, is as follows: DGGITQSPKYLFRKEGQNVTLSCEQNLNHDAMYWYRQDPGQGLRLIYYSQIVNDFQKGDIAEGYSVSREKKESFPLTVTSAQKNPTAFYLCASSIVDRAKGYTFGSGTRLTVV.

The chain carries TRBV20-1 and TRBJ2-7, with 7 bases lining up with TRBD1. CDR3 size: 14 residues. The V gene's germline CDR1 is DFQATT and CDR2 SNEGSKA (reference sequence). Germline trimming cut 3 bases from V and 4 bases from J; bases unmatched to any gene: 9. This chain's CDR3 is CSASKGTELYEQYF. The CDR3 DNA reads as TGCAGTGCTAGCAAGGGGACAGAACTTTACGAGCAGTACTTC.

The chain is built from TRBV20-1 and TRBJ2-3; 14 bases fit TRBD2. Germline loops: CDR1 DFQATT, CDR2 SNEGSKA (reference sequence). CDR3 length: 16 amino acids. J lost 4 bases, V lost 4 bases, and 7 bases had no gene match. CDR3 nucleotides: TGCAGTGCTACCGGGACTAGCGGGAGCGAGGCAGATACGCAGTATTTT. This codes for CSATGTSGSEADTQYF.

This clonotype was observed a few times. The chain links TRBV20-1 to TRBJ1-6, with TRBD1 matching over 8 bases. CDR3 length: 13 amino acids. V gave up 6 bases and J gave up 10 bases; unmatched junction bases: 8. Per germline, CDR1 DFQATT and CDR2 SNEGSKA (reference sequence). The CDR3 DNA is TGCAGTGCCCTCGGACAGGGAAACTCACCCCTCCACTTT. This sequence encodes CSALGQGNSPLHF.

CDR3 in amino acids: CASSLQGLAVNEQFF. Here the CDR3 DNA reads TGTGCCAGCAGTTTACAGGGACTAGCGGTTAATGAGCAGTTCTTC. The V and J genes are TRBV27 and TRBJ2-1; 11 nucleotides match TRBD2. V gave up 2 bases and J gave up 7 bases; unmatched junction bases: 4. The germline V gene has CDR1 MNHEY and CDR2 SMNVEV (reference sequence). This CDR3 comprises 15 residues.

A single count supports this clonotype. This chain links TRBV6-2 or TRBV6-3 with TRBJ2-7; maybe TRBD2 (6 bases). Germline V gene sequence: CDR1 MNHEY, CDR2 SVGEGT. The CDR3 covers 14 residues. V was shortened by 2 bases and J by 3 bases, with 11 bases between the two germline ends. This chain's CDR3 is CASSYDVGGYEQYF. CDR3 bases: TGTGCCAGCAGTTACGATGTGGGGGGCTACGAGCAGTACTTC.

This clonotype was seen only a few times. The rearrangement links TRBV15 to TRBJ2-2; no clear D. This CDR3 is built from 17 residues. V gave up 0 bases and J gave up 2 bases, with 13 bases separating them. The germline V gene has CDR1 LNHNV and CDR2 YYDKDF (reference sequence). In DNA form, the CDR3 reads TGTGCCACCAGCAGAGAGAGGCCAGGCGTAAACACCGGGGAGCTGTTTTTT. Translated, it gives CATSRERPGVNTGELFF.

This clonotype occurred a few times. An end of the junction does not agree with germline; a read error may underlie this. This chain joins TRBV4-1 and TRBJ2-6; maybe TRBD1 (6 bases). CDR1 is MGHRA and CDR2 is YSYEKL in the germline V gene. The CDR3 loop spans 15 amino acids. The CDR3 reads CASSQQGSGANVLTF. CDR3 DNA sequence: TGTGCCAGCAGCCAACAGGGATCTGGGGCCAACGTCCTGACTTTC.

This clonotype was seen only a few times. The rearrangement uses TRBV13 and TRBJ1-1; 9 nucleotides line up with TRBD1. This CDR3 contains 14 residues. The trim removed 5 bases at V and 3 bases at J, leaving 4 bases unmatched. Germline lookup yields CDR1 PRHDT and CDR2 FYEKMQ (reference sequence). The DNA of the CDR3 is TGTGCCAGCAGCCAGGGACAGGGAGACACTGAAGCTTTCTTT. It yields the protein CASSQGQGDTEAFF.

At least ten counts were recorded for this clonotype. The V call is TRBV11-2, the J call TRBJ2-3; D unresolved. The V gene's germline CDR1 is SGHAT and CDR2 FQNNGV. The CDR3 totals 11 residues. The V end was cut by 5 bases, the J end by 10 bases, with 10 bases between. CDR3: CASSAGVSQYF. The CDR3 nucleotides read TGTGCCAGCAGCGCAGGAGTTTCGCAGTATTTT.

This sequence joins TRBV30 and TRBJ2-2; the match to TRBD1 covers 10 bases. The CDR3 extends over 16 amino acids. V lost 1 base, J lost 6 bases, and 8 bases stayed unmatched. Germline V lookup: CDR1 GTSNPN, CDR2 SVGIG (reference sequence). CDR3: CAWSALGDRGPGELFF. The CDR3 DNA reads TGTGCCTGGAGTGCGCTAGGGGACAGGGGTCCCGGGGAGCTGTTTTTT.